Shown below are 10 T cell receptor beta chains from a single sample sequenced in a study of cytomegalovirus exposure and HLA in healthy donors. Use of 60 Vbeta and 13 Jbeta primers characterized the PCR. Profiling relied on immunoSEQ multiplex PCR, and the TCRdb table lists in-frame clones only, not all of them. The sample holds 85,000 to 100,000 clones, around four fifths seen once. Sequencing was performed on PBMCs. The receptors originated from a woman aged 18-35 years in good health and CMV-seropositive.

The chain links TRBV7-9 to TRBJ2-6; D is perhaps TRBD2 (5 bases). Germline V gives CDR1 SEHNR, CDR2 FQNEAQ (reference sequence). V lost 6 bases to trimming and J lost 0 bases, with 21 bases between them. The CDR3 consists of 19 residues. Here the CDR3 DNA reads TGTGCCAGCAGTTTTCCCCGAGGGCCGGTGAACTCTGGGGCCAACGTCCTGACTTTC. This translates into CASSFPRGPVNSGANVLTF. The variable domain in full, completed from reference TRBV7-9 and TRBJ2-6, reads DTGVSQNPRHKITKRGQNVTFRCDPISEHNRLYWYRQTLGQGPEFLTYFQNEAQLEKSRLLSDRFSAERPKGSFSTLEIQRTEQGDSAMYLCASSFPRGPVNSGANVLTFGAGSRLTVL.

V usage is TRBV6-5 and J usage is TRBJ1-2, with TRBD1 matching 7 bases. CDR1 is MNHEY and CDR2 is SVGAGI in the germline V gene. Unmatched junction bases numbered 13, after V lost 3 bases and J lost 6 bases. The CDR3 loop spans 16 amino acids. Written as DNA, the CDR3 is TGTGCCAGCAGTTATGACCAGGGGGGAGTCGGCGATGGCTACACCTTC. It specifies CASSYDQGGVGDGYTF.

This sequence joins TRBV28 and TRBJ2-7, with 7 positions matching TRBD1. V trimming: 6 bases; J trimming: 2 bases; junction bases outside the gene matches: 13. Germline CDR1 MDHEN, CDR2 SYDVKM. The CDR3 consists of 16 residues. The DNA of the CDR3 is TGTGCCAGCAGACCAATAAACAGGGGATCTACCTACGAGCAGTACTTC. Protein sequence: CASRPINRGSTYEQYF.

The chain carries TRBV9 and TRBJ2-3; D not resolved. In germline, CDR1 is SGDLS, CDR2 YYNGEE. The CDR3 sequence is 12 residues long. The V end was cut by 4 bases, the J end by 2 bases, with 5 bases between. This CDR3 reads CASSPDTDTQYF. The DNA for the CDR3 is TGTGCCAGCAGCCCAGACACAGATACGCAGTATTTT.

The chain employs TRBV15 and TRBJ1-2; no firm D call. Deletions cut 0 bases from V and 2 bases from J, with 13 bases between. The CDR3 length is 16 residues. The germline V gene encodes CDR1 LNHNV and CDR2 YYDKDF (reference sequence). The CDR3 DNA follows: TGTGCCACCAGCAGAGATCGGGGTCTGGGGAACTATGGCTACACCTTC. Its protein is CATSRDRGLGNYGYTF.

This chain links TRBV27 with TRBJ2-7; perhaps TRBD1 as D (5 bases). The CDR3 length is 14 residues. The V end was cut by 7 bases, the J end by 3 bases, with 16 bases between. The germline V gene encodes CDR1 MNHEY and CDR2 SMNVEV (reference sequence). This CDR3 reads CASTSRTRIYEQYF. The CDR3 coding sequence is TGTGCCAGCACCTCCCGGACAAGGATCTACGAGCAGTACTTC.

V and J are TRBV6-4 and TRBJ2-3; 7 bases are a match to TRBD2. Losses at the gene ends were 8 bases for V and 0 bases for J; bases not matched to a gene: 8. CDR3 length: 15 residues. The V gene's germline CDR1 is MRHNA and CDR2 SNTAGT. The CDR3 DNA reads TGTGCCAGCTCCCGGGGCGGGAGTAGCACAGATACGCAGTATTTT. Its translation is CASSRGGSSTDTQYF.

The rearrangement joins TRBV7-9 to TRBJ1-2; a weak D match, TRBD1 (5 bases). V shed 1 base and J shed 4 bases, with 10 bases lying between them. Germline V lookup: CDR1 SEHNR, CDR2 FQNEAQ (reference sequence). The CDR3 runs 14 residues. The CDR3 DNA sequence: TGTGCCAGCAGCTTAGGGGGGGGGAGCTATGGCTACACCTTC. This gives the protein CASSLGGGSYGYTF.

In its sample, this clone was seen once. V is TRBV10-3 and J is TRBJ2-7; a possible D gene is TRBD1 (6 bases). The V gene lost 5 bases and the J gene lost 1 base, with 12 bases spanning the gap. The germline V gene encodes CDR1 ENHRY and CDR2 SYGVKD. The CDR3 extends over 14 amino acids. CDR3 nucleotides: TGTGCCATCAGTCGGGACACCAATTCCTACGAGCAGTACTTC. The encoded protein is CAISRDTNSYEQYF.

The rearrangement uses TRBV5-4 and TRBJ2-1, with TRBD2 matching over 7 bases. V lost 7 bases, J lost 9 bases, and 22 bases stayed unmatched. Germline V gene sequence: CDR1 SGHNT, CDR2 YYREEE (reference sequence). The CDR3 loop spans 17 amino acids. The CDR3 loop reads CASGPPNWAARGGEQFF. CDR3 sequence (DNA): TGTGCCAGCGGCCCCCCTAATTGGGCAGCCCGCGGGGGTGAGCAGTTCTTC.